This paragraph reports one T cell receptor (beta chain). In the original processing: Reference gene primer amplification gave nucleated cell count estimates. Libraries were prepared by immunoSEQ multiplex PCR; TCRdb keeps only in-frame clonotypes and omits some of them. V, J and clone size are those of that table, while D and trimming were read from the DNA. The sample has about 350,000 clones; less than 90% are singletons. The CDR3 contains 14 residues. After removal of 6 bases from V and 10 bases from J, the junction contained 13 bases not matched to a gene. Germline V gives CDR1 LNHDA, CDR2 SQIVND (reference sequence). The data were taken from a study of blood T cell repertoires in COVID-19. For the study at large: The study drew acute and convalescent COVID-19 samples from the United States, Italy and Spain. PBMCs, B-cell-depleted T cells, or T cells provided the cDNA or gDNA that made up the material.

The chain links TRBV19 to TRBJ1-1, with TRBD1 matching over 8 bases. This TCR was sampled from a woman aged 25 to 39 who had recovered from COVID-19. The sequenced sample was PBMCs or T cells enriched from blood (not recorded which). The CDR3 DNA follows: TGTGCCAGTAGGCAACCGGGACAGGAAAGGGGAGCTTTCTTT. Protein: CASRQPGQERGAFF.